This T cell receptor (beta chain) is drawn from a study of beta chain features in type 1 diabetes. The sequenced template was cDNA made from the entire isolated RNA. The data were produced by immunoSEQ multiplex PCR, yet TCRdb's version contains in-frame clones alone and is incomplete. The sample holds roughly 150,000 clones, 11% seen once. Note on this clone: Its cognate antigen is unknown.

V was clipped by 5 bases and J by 12 bases; unmatched bases: 12. The germline CDR1 and CDR2 sequences are SGHAT and FQDESV (reference sequence). CDR3 size: 16 residues. The study, taken as a whole, reports: A moderate, significant TCRB CDR3 shortening appeared in type 1 diabetes across four CD4+ subsets.

This sequence joins TRBV11-1 and TRBJ2-1, with 14 bases that match TRBD2. The receptor comes from a young man in good health. The sequenced sample consisted of central memory CD4+ T cells from blood. The CDR3 spells CASSPAPGLAGEGQFF. Here the CDR3 DNA reads TGTGCCAGCAGCCCCGCCCCGGGACTAGCGGGAGAAGGGCAGTTCTTC.